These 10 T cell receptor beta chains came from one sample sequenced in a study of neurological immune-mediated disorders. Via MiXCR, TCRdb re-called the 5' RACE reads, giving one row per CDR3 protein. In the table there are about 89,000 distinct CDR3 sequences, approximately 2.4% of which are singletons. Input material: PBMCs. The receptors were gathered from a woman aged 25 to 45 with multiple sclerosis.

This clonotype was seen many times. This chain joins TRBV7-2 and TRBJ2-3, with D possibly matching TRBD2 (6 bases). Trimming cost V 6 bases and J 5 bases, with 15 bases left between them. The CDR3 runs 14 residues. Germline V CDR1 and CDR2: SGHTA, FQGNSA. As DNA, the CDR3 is TGTGCCAGCAGTTGGGGCCGGGGGTTAGATACGCAGTATTTT. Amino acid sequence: CASSWGRGLDTQYF.

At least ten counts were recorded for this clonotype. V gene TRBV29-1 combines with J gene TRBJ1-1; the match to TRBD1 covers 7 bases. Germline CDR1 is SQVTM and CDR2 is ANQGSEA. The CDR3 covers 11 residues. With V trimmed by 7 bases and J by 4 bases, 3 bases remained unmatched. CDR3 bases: TGCAGCGCTACAGGGGCCACTGAAGCTTTCTTT. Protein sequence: CSATGATEAFF.

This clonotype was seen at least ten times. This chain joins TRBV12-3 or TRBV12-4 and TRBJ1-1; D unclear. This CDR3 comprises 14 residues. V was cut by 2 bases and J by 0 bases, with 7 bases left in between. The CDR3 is CASSLWRMNTEAFF. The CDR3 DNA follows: TGTGCCAGCAGTTTATGGCGGATGAACACTGAAGCTTTCTTT.

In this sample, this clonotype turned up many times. The CDR3, as DNA: TGCAGTGCGCGGACTAGCGGACCCTACGAGCAGTACTTC. It codes for CSARTSGPYEQYF. V and J are TRBV20-1 and TRBJ2-7; TRBD2 matches 10 bases. This CDR3 has 13 amino acids. Germline CDR1 is DFQATT and CDR2 is SNEGSKA (reference sequence). V lost 6 bases, J lost 2 bases, and 4 bases stayed unmatched.

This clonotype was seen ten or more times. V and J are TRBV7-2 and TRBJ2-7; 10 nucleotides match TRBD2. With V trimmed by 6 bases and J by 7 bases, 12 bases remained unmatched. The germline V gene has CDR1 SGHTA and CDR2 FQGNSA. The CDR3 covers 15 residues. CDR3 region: CASRLDSSGSREQYF. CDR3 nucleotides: TGTGCCAGCAGGCTCGACTCTAGCGGGAGCAGAGAGCAGTACTTC.

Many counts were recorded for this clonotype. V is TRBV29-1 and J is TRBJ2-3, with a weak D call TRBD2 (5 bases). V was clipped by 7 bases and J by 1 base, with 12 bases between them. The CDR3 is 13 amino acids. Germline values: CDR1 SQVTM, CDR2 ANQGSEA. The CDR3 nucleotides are TGCAGCGCGAGGGTCGGGGGCACAGATACGCAGTATTTT. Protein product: CSARVGGTDTQYF.

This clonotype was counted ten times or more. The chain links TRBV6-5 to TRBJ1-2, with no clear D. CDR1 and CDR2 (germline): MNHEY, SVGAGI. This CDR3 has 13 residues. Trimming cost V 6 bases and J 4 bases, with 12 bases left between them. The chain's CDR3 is CASSPLTFYGYTF. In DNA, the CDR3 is TGTGCCAGCAGCCCCCTTACATTCTATGGCTACACCTTC.

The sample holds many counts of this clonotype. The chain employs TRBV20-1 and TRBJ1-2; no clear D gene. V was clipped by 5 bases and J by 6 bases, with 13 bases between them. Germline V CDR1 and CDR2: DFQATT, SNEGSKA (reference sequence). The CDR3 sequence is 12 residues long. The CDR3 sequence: CSARSHGDGYTF. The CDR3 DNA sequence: TGCAGTGCTCGGTCCCACGGGGATGGCTACACCTTC.

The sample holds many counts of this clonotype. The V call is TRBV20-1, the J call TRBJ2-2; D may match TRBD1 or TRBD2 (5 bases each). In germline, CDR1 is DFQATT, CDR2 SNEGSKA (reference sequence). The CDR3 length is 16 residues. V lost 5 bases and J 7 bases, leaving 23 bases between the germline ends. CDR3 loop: CSAGPSERTKGGELFF. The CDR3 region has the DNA TGCAGTGCTGGGCCCTCTGAGCGGACAAAAGGCGGGGAGCTGTTTTTT.

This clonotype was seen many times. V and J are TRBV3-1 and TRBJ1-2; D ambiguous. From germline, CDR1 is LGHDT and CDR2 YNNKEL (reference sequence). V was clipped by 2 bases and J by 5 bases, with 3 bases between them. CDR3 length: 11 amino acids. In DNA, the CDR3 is TGTGCCAGCAGCCAACGATATGGCTACACCTTC. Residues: CASSQRYGYTF.